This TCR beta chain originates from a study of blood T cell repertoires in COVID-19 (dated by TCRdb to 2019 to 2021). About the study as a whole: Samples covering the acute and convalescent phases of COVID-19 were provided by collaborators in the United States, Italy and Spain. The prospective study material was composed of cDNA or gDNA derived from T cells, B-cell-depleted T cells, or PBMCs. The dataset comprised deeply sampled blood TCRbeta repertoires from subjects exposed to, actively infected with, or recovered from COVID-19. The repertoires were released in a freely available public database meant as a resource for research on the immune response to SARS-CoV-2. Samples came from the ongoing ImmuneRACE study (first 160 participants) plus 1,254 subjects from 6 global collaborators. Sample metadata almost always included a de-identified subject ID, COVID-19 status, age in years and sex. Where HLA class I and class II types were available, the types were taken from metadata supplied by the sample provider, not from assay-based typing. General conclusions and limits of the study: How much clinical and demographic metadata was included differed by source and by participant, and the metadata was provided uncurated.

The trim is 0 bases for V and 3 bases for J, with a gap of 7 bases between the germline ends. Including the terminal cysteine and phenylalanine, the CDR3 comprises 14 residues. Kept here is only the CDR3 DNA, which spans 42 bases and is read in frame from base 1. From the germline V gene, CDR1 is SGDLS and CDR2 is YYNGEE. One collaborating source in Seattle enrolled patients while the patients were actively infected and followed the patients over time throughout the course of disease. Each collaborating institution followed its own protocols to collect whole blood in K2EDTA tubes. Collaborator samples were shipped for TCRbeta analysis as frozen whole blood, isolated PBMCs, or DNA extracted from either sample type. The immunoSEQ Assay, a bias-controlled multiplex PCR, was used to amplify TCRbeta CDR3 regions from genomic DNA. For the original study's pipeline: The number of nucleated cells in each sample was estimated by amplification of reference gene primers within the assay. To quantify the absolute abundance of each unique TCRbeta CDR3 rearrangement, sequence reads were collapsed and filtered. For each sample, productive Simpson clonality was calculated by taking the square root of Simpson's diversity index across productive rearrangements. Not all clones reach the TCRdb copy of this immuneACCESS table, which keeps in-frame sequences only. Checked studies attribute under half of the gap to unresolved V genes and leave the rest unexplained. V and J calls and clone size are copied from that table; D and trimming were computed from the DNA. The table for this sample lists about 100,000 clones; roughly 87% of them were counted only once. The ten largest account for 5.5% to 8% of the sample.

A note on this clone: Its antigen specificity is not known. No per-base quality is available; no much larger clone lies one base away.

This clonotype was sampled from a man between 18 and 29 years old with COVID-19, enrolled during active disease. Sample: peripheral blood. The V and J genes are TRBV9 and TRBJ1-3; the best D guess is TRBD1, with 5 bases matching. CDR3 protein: CASSVEDNGNTIYF. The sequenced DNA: TGTGCCAGCAGCGTAGAGGACAATGGAAACACCATATATTTT. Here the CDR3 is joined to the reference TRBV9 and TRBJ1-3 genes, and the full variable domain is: DSGVTQTPKHLITATGQRVTLRCSPRSGDLSVYWYQQSLDQGLQFLIQYYNGEERAKGNILERFSAQQFPDLHSELNLSSLELGDSALYFCASSVEDNGNTIYFGEGSWLTVV.